The clone carrying this TCR beta chain was counted between two and nine times. These data are taken from a study of blood T cell repertoires in COVID-19. About the research overall: Spain, Italy and the United States supplied samples that represented acute and convalescent COVID-19. Nucleic acid was either cDNA or gDNA, and it came from T cells, B-cell-depleted T cells, or PBMCs.

Recruited during active infection, patients (from Seattle) were subsequently followed longitudinally. Study processing details: Reference gene primers were amplified, and this amplification served to estimate nucleated cell counts. Sequencing was performed with immunoSEQ multiplex PCR; in TCRdb, only in-frame clones are kept and a portion is missing. Clone size and V and J calls were adopted from that table, with D and trimming inferred from the DNA. This sample carries approximately 350,000 clones, 70% to 90% of them seen once, and the ten largest clones take about 3%. Germline V CDR1 and CDR2: SEHNR, FQNEAQ (reference sequence). The CDR3 loop spans 13 amino acids. The J segment lost 6 bases and the V segment lost 5 bases, leaving 4 bases of the junction unmatched.

The sequenced sample was peripheral blood. This TCR was recovered from a woman aged 25-40 years with COVID-19, enrolled during active disease. The chain is built from TRBV7-9 and TRBJ1-2; 9 nucleotides line up with TRBD1. This CDR3 reads CASSNRGRNGYTF. The CDR3, as DNA: TGTGCCAGCAGCAACAGGGGGCGCAATGGCTACACCTTC.